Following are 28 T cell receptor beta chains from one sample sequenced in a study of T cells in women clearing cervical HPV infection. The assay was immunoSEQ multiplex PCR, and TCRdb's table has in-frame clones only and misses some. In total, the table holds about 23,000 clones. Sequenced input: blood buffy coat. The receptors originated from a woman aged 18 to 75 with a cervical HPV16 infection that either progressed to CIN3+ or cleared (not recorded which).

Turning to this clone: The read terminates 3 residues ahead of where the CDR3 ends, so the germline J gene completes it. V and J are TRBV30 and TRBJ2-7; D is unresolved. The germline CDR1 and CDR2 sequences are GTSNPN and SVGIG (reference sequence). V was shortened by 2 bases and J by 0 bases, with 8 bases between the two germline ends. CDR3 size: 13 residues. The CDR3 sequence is CAWSQQFSYEQYF. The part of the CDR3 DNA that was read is TGTGCCTGGAGTCAACAGTTCTCCTACGAG.

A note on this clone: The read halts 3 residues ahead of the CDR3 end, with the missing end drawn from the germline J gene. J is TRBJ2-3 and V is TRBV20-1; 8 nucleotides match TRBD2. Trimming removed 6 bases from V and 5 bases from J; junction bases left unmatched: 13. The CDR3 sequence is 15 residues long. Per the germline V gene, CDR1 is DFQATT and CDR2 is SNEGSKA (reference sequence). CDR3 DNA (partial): TGCAGTGCACCCGGGACTAGGGCTTTGGGAGATACG. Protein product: CSAPGTRALGDT. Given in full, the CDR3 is CSAPGTRALGDTQYF.

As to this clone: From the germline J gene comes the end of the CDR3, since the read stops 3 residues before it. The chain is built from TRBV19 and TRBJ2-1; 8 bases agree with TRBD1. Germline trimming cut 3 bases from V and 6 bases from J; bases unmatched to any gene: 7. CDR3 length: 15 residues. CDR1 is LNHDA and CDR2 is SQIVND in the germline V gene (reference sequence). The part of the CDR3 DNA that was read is TGTGCCAGTAGTATGTACAGGGGGACACCCAATGAG. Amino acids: CASSMYRGTPNE. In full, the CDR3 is CASSMYRGTPNEQFF.

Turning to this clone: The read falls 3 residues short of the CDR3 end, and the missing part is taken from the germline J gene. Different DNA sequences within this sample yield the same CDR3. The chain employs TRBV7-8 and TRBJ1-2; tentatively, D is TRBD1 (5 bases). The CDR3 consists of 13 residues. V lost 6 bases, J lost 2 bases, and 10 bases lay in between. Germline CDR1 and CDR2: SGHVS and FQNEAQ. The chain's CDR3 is CASSPDSNYGYTF. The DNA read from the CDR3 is TGTGCCAGCAGTCCTGACAGCAACTATGGC.

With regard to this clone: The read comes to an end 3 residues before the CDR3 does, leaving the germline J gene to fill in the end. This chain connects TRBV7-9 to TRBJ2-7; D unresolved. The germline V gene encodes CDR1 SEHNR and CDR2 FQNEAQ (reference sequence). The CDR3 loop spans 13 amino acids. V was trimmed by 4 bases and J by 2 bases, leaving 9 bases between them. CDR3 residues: CASSWKQAYEQYF. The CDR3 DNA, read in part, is TGTGCCAGCAGCTGGAAGCAGGCCTACGAG.

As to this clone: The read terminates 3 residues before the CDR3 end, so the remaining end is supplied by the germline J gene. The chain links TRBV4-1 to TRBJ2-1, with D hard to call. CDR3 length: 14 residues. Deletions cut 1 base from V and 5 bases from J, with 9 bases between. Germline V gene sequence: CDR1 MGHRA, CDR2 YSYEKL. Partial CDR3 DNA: TGCGCCAGCAGCCAAGGTCCCAATCACAATGAG. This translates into CASSQGPNHNE. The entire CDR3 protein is CASSQGPNHNEQFF.

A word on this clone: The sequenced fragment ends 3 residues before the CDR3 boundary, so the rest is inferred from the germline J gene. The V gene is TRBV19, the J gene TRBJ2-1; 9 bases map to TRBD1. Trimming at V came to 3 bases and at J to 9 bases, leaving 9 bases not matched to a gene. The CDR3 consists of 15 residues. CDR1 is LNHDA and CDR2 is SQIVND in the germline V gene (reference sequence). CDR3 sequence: CASSILGQGSREQFF. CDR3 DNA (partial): TGTGCCAGTAGTATCCTCGGACAGGGGTCGCGTGAG.

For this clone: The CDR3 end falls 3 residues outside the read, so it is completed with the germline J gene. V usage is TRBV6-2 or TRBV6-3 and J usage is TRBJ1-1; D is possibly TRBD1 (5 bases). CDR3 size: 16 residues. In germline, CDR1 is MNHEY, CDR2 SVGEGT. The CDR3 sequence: CASSPTLRQGLNEAFF. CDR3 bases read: TGTGCCAGCAGCCCCACCCTGAGGCAGGGACTAAACGAA.

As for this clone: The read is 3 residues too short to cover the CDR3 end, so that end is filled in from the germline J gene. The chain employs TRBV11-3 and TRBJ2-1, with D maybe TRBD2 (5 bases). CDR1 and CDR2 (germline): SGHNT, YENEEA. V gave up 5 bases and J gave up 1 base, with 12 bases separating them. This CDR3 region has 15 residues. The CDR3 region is CASSPFGGSYNEQFF. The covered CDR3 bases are TGTGCCAGCAGCCCCTTCGGCGGGTCCTACAATGAG.

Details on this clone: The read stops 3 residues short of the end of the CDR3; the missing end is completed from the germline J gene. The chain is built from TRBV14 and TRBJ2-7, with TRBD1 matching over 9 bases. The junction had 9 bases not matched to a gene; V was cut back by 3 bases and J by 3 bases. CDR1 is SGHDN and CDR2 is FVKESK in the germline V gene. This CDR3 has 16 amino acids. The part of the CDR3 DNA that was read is TGTGCCAGCAGCCACATGCTGGGACAGGGCGACTACGAG. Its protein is CASSHMLGQGDYE. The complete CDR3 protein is CASSHMLGQGDYEQYF.

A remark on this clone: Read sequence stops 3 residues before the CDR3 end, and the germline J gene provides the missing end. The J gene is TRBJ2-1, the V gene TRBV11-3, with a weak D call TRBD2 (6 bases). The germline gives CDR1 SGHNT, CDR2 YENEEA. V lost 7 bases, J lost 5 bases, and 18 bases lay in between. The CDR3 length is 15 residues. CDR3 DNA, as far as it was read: TGTGCCAGCATGCGCGGGGAAGTAGACCACAATGAG. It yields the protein CASMRGEVDHNE. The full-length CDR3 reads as CASMRGEVDHNEQFF.

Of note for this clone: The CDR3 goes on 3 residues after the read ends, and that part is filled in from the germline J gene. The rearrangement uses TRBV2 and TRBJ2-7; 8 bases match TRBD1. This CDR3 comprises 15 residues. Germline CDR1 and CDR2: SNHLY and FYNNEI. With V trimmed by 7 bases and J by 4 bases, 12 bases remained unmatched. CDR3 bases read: TGTGCCAGCAAGAGGGCAAGGCAGGGGGCTTACGAG. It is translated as CASKRARQGAYE. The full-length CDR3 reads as CASKRARQGAYEQYF. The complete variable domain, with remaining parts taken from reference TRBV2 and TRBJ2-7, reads EPEVTQTPSHQVTQMGQEVILRCVPISNHLYFYWYRQILGQKVEFLVSFYNNEISEKSEIFDDQFSVERPDGSNFTLKIRSTKLEDSAMYFCASKRARQGAYEQYFGPGTRLTVT.

CDR3 bases read: TGTGCCAGCAGCCGGGGACTAGCGGAGACC. This encodes CASSRGLAET. The CDR3 in full is CASSRGLAETQYF. The V gene is TRBV7-2, the J gene TRBJ2-5; 10 nucleotides align to TRBD2. The read gets to within 3 residues of the CDR3 end, and the germline J gene fills in the rest. CDR1 and CDR2 from the germline V gene are SGHTA and FQGNSA. This CDR3 contains 13 residues. The V gene end was trimmed by 5 bases and the J gene end by 5 bases; junction bases not matched to a gene: 2. Full variable domain (outside the CDR3, taken from reference TRBV7-2 and TRBJ2-5): GAGVSQSPSNKVTEKGKDVELRCDPISGHTALYWYRQSLGQGLEFLIYFQGNSAPDKSGLPSDRFSAERTGGSVSTLTIQRTQQEDSAVYLCASSRGLAETQYFGPGTRLLVL.

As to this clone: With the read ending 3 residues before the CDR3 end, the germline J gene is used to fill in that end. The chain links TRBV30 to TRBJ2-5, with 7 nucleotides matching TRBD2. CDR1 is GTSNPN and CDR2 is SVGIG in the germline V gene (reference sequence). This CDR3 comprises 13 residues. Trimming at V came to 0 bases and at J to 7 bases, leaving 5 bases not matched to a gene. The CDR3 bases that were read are TGTGCCTGGAGTGTACCAGGGAGGGGGACC. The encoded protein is CAWSVPGRGT. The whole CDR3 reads CAWSVPGRGTQYF.

The part of the CDR3 DNA that was read is TGTGCCAGCTTAGAAGAGGGTGTAGAGTATGGC. It yields the protein CASLEEGVEYG. From start to end, the CDR3 is CASLEEGVEYGYTF. The chain uses TRBV7-9 and TRBJ1-2; D remains ambiguous. The read comes to an end 3 residues before the CDR3 does, leaving the germline J gene to fill in the end. Germline assignment: CDR1 SEHNR and CDR2 FQNEAQ (reference sequence). The CDR3 extends over 14 amino acids. Trimming left V 8 bases short and J 5 bases short, with 18 bases between.

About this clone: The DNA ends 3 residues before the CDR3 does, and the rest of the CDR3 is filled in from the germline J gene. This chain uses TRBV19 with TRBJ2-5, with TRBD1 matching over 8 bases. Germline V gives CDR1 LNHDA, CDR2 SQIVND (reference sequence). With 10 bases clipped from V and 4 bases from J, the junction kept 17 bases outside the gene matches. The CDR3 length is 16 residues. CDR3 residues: CATQRGTGGGGETQYF. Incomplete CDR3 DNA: TGTGCCACCCAAAGGGGGACAGGTGGTGGGGGAGAGACC.

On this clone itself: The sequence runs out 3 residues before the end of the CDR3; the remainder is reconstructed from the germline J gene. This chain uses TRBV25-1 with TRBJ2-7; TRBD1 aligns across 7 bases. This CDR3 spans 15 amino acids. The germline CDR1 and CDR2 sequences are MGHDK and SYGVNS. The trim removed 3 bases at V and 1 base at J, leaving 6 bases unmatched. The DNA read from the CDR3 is TGTGCCAGCAGTGACCCTTCGACAGGGTCCTACGAG. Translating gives CASSDPSTGSYE. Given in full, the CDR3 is CASSDPSTGSYEQYF.

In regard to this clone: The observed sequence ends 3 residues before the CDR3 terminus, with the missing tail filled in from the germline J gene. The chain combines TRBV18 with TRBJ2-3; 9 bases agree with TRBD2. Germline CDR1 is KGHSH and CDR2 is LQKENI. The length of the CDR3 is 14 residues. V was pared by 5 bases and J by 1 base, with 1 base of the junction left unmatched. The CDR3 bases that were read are TGTGCCAGCTCATCTAGCGGGGGCACAGATACG. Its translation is CASSSSGGTDT. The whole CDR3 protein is CASSSSGGTDTQYF.

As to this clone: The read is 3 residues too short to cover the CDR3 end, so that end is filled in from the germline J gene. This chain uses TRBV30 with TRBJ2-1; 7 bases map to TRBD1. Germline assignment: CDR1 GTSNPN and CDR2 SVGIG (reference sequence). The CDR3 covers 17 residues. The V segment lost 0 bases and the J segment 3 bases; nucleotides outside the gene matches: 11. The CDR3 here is CAWSVRDRLSIYNEQFF. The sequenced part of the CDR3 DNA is TGTGCCTGGAGTGTACGGGACAGATTATCAATCTACAATGAG.

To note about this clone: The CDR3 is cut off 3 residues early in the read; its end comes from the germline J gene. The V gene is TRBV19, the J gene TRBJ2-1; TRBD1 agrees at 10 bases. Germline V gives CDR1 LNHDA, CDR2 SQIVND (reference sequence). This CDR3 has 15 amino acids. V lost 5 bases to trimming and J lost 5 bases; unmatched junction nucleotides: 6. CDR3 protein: CASSLTGTGDNEQFF. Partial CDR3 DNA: TGTGCCAGTAGTCTGACCGGGACAGGGGACAATGAG.

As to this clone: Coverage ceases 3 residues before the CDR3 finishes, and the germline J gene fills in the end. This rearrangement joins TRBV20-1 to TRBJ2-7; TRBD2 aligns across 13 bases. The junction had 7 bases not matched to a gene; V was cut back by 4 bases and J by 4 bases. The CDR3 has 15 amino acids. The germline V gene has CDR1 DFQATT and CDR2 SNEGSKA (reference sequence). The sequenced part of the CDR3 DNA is TGCAGTGCTACAAGGACTAGCGGGAGTTCATACGAG. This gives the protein CSATRTSGSSYE. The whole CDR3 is CSATRTSGSSYEQYF.

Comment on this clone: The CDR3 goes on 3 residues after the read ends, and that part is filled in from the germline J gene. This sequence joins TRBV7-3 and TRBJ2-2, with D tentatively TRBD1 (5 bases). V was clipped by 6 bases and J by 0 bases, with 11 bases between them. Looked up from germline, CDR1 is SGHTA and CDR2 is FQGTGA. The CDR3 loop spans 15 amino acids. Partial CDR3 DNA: TGTGCCAGCAGATTTACAGGCGCGAACACCGGGGAG. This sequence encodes CASRFTGANTGE. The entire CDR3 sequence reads CASRFTGANTGELFF.

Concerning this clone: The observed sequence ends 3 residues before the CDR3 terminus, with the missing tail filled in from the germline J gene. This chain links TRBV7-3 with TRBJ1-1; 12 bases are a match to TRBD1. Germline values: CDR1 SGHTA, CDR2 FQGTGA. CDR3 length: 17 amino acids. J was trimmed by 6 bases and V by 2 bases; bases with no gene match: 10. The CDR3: CASSLGGGQGAGAEAFF. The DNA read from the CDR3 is TGTGCCAGCAGCTTAGGGGGGGGACAGGGGGCAGGCGCTGAA.

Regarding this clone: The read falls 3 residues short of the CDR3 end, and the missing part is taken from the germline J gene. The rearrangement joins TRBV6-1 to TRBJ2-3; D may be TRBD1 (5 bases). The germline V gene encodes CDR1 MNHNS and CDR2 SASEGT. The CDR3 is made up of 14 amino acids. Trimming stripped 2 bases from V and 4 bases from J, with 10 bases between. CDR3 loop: CASSESDRADTQYF. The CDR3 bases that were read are TGTGCCAGCAGTGAATCCGACAGAGCAGATACG.

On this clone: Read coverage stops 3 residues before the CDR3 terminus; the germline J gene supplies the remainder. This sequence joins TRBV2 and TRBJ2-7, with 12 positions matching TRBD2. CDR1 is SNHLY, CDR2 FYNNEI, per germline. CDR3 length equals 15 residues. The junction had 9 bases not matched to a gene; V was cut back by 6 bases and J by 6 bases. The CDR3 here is CASSETSGRIGEQYF. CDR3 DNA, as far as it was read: TGTGCCAGCAGCGAGACTAGCGGGAGAATAGGCGAG.

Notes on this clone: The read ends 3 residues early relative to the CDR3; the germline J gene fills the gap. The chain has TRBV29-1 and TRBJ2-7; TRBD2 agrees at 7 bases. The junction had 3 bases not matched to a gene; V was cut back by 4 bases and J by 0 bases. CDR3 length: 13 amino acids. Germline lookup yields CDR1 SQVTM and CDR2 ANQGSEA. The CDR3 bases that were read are TGCAGCGTTGTAGGCGGGAGCTCCTACGAG. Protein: CSVVGGSSYE. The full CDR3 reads CSVVGGSSYEQYF.

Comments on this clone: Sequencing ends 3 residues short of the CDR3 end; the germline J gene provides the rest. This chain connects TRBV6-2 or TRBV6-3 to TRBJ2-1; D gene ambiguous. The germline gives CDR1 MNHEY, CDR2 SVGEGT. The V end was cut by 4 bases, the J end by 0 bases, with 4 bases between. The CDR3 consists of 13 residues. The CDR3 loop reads CASSSSSYNEQFF. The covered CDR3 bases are TGTGCCAGCAGTTCCAGCTCCTACAATGAG.

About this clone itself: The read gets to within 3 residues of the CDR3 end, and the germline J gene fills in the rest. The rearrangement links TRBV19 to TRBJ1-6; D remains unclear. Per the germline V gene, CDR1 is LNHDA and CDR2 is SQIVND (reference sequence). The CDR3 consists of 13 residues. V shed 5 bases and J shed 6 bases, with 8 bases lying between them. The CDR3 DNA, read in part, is TGTGCCAGTAGTCCCACCGGTAATTCACCC. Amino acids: CASSPTGNSP. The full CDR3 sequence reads CASSPTGNSPLHF.